These 30 T cell receptor beta chains originate from one sample sequenced in a study of blood T cell repertoires in COVID-19. Sequenced by immunoSEQ multiplex PCR; TCRdb stores in-frame clones only, minus some. This table holds some 95,000 clones, about 90% found once. Specimen: peripheral blood. These receptors all stem from a man in his 70s with acute or convalescent COVID-19.

This clone was recorded a few times. The chain couples TRBV9 to TRBJ1-2; 8 positions agree with TRBD1. J gave up 4 bases and V 0 bases, and 2 bases lay outside the gene matches. CDR3 length equals 14 residues. The germline gives CDR1 SGDLS, CDR2 YYNGEE. Here the CDR3 reads CASSVDGQGYGYTF. As DNA, the CDR3 is TGTGCCAGCAGCGTAGACGGACAGGGCTATGGCTACACCTTC.

The chain carries TRBV3-1 (or the pseudogene TRBV3-2) and TRBJ1-2; no reliable D call. V was pared by 5 bases and J by 4 bases, with 14 bases between. Germline CDR1 is LGHDT and CDR2 is YNNKEL (reference sequence). CDR3 size: 14 residues. CDR3: CASSESGGPYGYTF. The CDR3 bases are TGTGCCAGCAGCGAATCGGGAGGCCCCTATGGCTACACCTTC.

The chain employs TRBV5-4 and TRBJ2-2; D is perhaps TRBD1 (5 bases). The ends were cut back, 0 bases at V and 1 base at J, with 7 bases in the middle. Germline V gene sequence: CDR1 SGHNT, CDR2 YYREEE (reference sequence). The CDR3 is 15 residues long. CDR3 residues: CASSLGGLNTGELFF. Written as DNA, the CDR3 is TGTGCCAGCAGCTTGGGGGGCCTGAACACCGGGGAGCTGTTTTTT.

The chain links TRBV10-3 to TRBJ1-1; perhaps TRBD1 as D (5 bases). The germline V gene has CDR1 ENHRY and CDR2 SYGVKD. Trimming removed 2 bases at V and 8 bases at J, with 6 bases between. The CDR3 sequence is 11 residues long. In nucleotides, the CDR3 is TGTGCCATCAGTGAGCAGGGCGAAGCTTTCTTT. This encodes CAISEQGEAFF.

The chain couples TRBV6-5 to TRBJ2-2; 7 bases match TRBD1. The CDR3 has 14 amino acids. V lost 5 bases and J lost 3; bases outside the gene matches: 3. Germline assignment: CDR1 MNHEY and CDR2 SVGAGI. The DNA for the CDR3 is TGTGCCAGCAGTATTGACAGGGACACCGGGGAGCTGTTTTTT. Translation gives CASSIDRDTGELFF.

The rearrangement links TRBV5-8 to TRBJ2-5; 9 positions match TRBD1. Looked up from germline, CDR1 is SGHTS and CDR2 is YDEGEE. With V trimmed by 3 bases and J by 5 bases, 8 bases remained unmatched. The CDR3 length is 15 residues. The CDR3 region is CASSSPTGGKETQYF. The CDR3 nucleotides read TGTGCCAGCAGCTCGCCCACAGGGGGCAAGGAGACCCAGTACTTC.

This rearrangement joins TRBV2 to TRBJ1-1, with a possible D match to TRBD1 (6 bases). The CDR3 is 17 amino acids. Between the trimmed V and J ends, which lost 6 bases and 5 bases, there was a span of 25 bases. Germline loops: CDR1 SNHLY, CDR2 FYNNEI. The CDR3 DNA follows: TGTGCCAGCAGCAGGGGAGGGGTCACCGGGAGGGTGACTGAAGCTTTCTTT. Residues: CASSRGGVTGRVTEAFF.

The chain has TRBV18 and TRBJ2-1; D is perhaps TRBD2 (6 bases). The V and J ends lost 6 bases and 9 bases respectively, with 12 bases between them. Germline assignment: CDR1 KGHSH and CDR2 LQKENI. This CDR3 has 12 amino acids. CDR3 nucleotides: TGTGCCAGCTCCAACATCGGGAGTGAGCAGTTCTTC. This translates into CASSNIGSEQFF.

This rearrangement joins TRBV19 to TRBJ1-2; 11 bases agree with TRBD1. The CDR3 is made up of 13 amino acids. Germline V gene sequence: CDR1 LNHDA, CDR2 SQIVND (reference sequence). With V trimmed by 5 bases and J by 5 bases, 1 base remained unmatched. The CDR3 nucleotides are TGTGCCAGTAGTGGGACAGGGGGGTATGGCTACACCTTC. This gives the protein CASSGTGGYGYTF.

The CDR3 nucleotides read TGTGCCAGCAGTCCGAACCCCCCCGGGGACTACGAGCAGTACTTC. Translated: CASSPNPPGDYEQYF. This sequence joins TRBV6-5 and TRBJ2-7; possible D gene TRBD2, 5 bases. This CDR3 has 15 residues. V dropped 5 bases and J dropped 3 bases, with 17 bases sitting between them. Germline V gives CDR1 MNHEY, CDR2 SVGAGI.

The chain uses TRBV2 and TRBJ1-6, with 9 bases aligning to TRBD1. The CDR3 is 16 residues long. V gave up 7 bases and J gave up 9 bases; unmatched junction bases: 13. Germline lookup yields CDR1 SNHLY and CDR2 FYNNEI. The CDR3 nucleotides are TGTGCCAGCACTGCCAGGACAGGGGTTCTCTCTTCACCCCTCCACTTT. Translating gives CASTARTGVLSSPLHF.

The J gene is TRBJ1-2, the V gene TRBV14, with a possible D match to TRBD1 (5 bases). In germline, CDR1 is SGHDN, CDR2 FVKESK. The CDR3 spans 16 residues. The ends were cut back, 0 bases at V and 8 bases at J, with 19 bases in the middle. The CDR3 DNA follows: TGTGCCAGCAGCCAAGATATTAGGCGGCAGGGCGGAGGCTACACCTTC. The encoded protein is CASSQDIRRQGGGYTF. The entire variable domain, with the rest obtained from reference TRBV14 and TRBJ1-2, is as follows: EAGVTQFPSHSVIEKGQTVTLRCDPISGHDNLYWYRRVMGKEIKFLLHFVKESKQDESGMPNNRFLAERTGGTYSTLKVQPAELEDSGVYFCASSQDIRRQGGGYTFGSGTRLTVV.

The chain uses TRBV5-1 and TRBJ2-5; TRBD2 matches at 13 bases. Germline CDR1 reads SGHRS; CDR2 reads YFSETQ. J lost 5 bases, V lost 2 bases, and 6 bases had no gene match. The CDR3 is made up of 16 amino acids. As DNA, the CDR3 is TGCGCCAGCAGCTTCTCGACTAGCGGGGGGAGGGAGACCCAGTACTTC. Its translation: CASSFSTSGGRETQYF.

The J gene is TRBJ1-5, the V gene TRBV3-1 (or the pseudogene TRBV3-2), with a tentative D call TRBD1 (5 bases). Germline loops: CDR1 LGHDT, CDR2 YNNKEL (reference sequence). The CDR3 contains 14 residues. The V and J ends lost 4 bases and 5 bases respectively, with 12 bases between them. The CDR3 reads CASSPGTDYQPQHF. CDR3 DNA sequence: TGTGCCAGCAGCCCTGGGACTGATTATCAGCCCCAGCATTTT.

The gene calls are TRBV9 and TRBJ2-7; 8 bases are a match to TRBD1. Germline V gene data show CDR1 as SGDLS and CDR2 as YYNGEE. CDR3 size: 14 residues. J lost 6 bases, V lost 0 bases, and 5 bases had no gene match. CDR3 DNA: TGTGCCAGCAGCGTAGGGACAGGGATCGGCGAGCAGTACTTC. This encodes CASSVGTGIGEQYF.

This CDR3 reads CACKLADTQYF. The CDR3 coding sequence is TGTGCCTGCAAACTAGCAGATACGCAGTATTTT. The chain employs TRBV30 and TRBJ2-3; tentatively, D is TRBD2 (5 bases). The CDR3 spans 11 residues. The V end lost 6 bases, the J end lost 4 bases, and 8 bases lay between the germline ends. Germline V gene data show CDR1 as GTSNPN and CDR2 as SVGIG (reference sequence).

Only one count was recorded for this clone. The chain recombines TRBV19 with TRBJ2-3, with 8 bases fitting TRBD2. Trimming took 6 bases from V and 2 from J; bases not matched to a gene: 7. Germline CDR1 reads LNHDA; CDR2 reads SQIVND (reference sequence). The CDR3 sequence is 15 residues long. CDR3 in amino acids: CASRDLAGHTDTQYF. CDR3 bases: TGTGCCAGTAGGGACTTAGCGGGGCACACAGATACGCAGTATTTT.

The rearrangement links TRBV5-1 to TRBJ2-1, with TRBD1 identical over 9 bases. This CDR3 is 15 amino acids long. Germline loops: CDR1 SGHRS, CDR2 YFSETQ. Losses at the gene ends were 2 bases for V and 7 bases for J; bases not matched to a gene: 7. The CDR3 bases are TGCGCCAGCAGCTTACCGGGACAGGGAGGGAATGAGCAGTTCTTC. Translated, it gives CASSLPGQGGNEQFF.

A few counts support this clone. V and J are TRBV5-4 and TRBJ1-6; 8 bases line up with TRBD1. Germline V gene lookup returns CDR1 SGHNT and CDR2 YYREEE (reference sequence). J lost 8 bases, V lost 0 bases, and 4 bases had no gene match. The CDR3 spans 15 residues. The CDR3 DNA sequence: TGTGCCAGCAGCTTGGGAGGACAGGGCGATTCACCCCTCCACTTT. Translation gives CASSLGGQGDSPLHF.

V and J are TRBV4-2 and TRBJ1-5; D unclear. The CDR3 extends over 16 amino acids. V was clipped by 0 bases and J by 9 bases, with 18 bases between them. The V gene's germline CDR1 is LGHNA and CDR2 YNFKEQ. CDR3 protein: CASSQDGGSTGRPQHF. The CDR3, as DNA: TGTGCCAGCAGCCAAGATGGAGGCTCGACGGGTAGGCCCCAGCATTTT.

This sequence joins TRBV6-1 and TRBJ2-1; 8 bases line up with TRBD2. There are 16 residues in the CDR3. Germline CDR1 MNHNS, CDR2 SASEGT. Trimming took 4 bases from V and 4 from J; bases not matched to a gene: 9. In nucleotides, the CDR3 is TGTGCCAGCAGTGCCCTCAGCGGGGGACTATACAATGAGCAGTTCTTC. Residues: CASSALSGGLYNEQFF.

The chain couples TRBV2 to TRBJ2-2; perhaps TRBD1 as D (6 bases). This CDR3 contains 14 residues. Per germline, CDR1 SNHLY and CDR2 FYNNEI. Trimming took off 6 bases at V and 3 bases at J, with 11 bases between the two ends. CDR3 nucleotides: TGTGCCAGCAGAGTGGACAGCCACACCGGGGAGCTGTTTTTT. As protein: CASRVDSHTGELFF.

The rearrangement links TRBV5-8 to TRBJ1-5; a weak D match, TRBD1 (6 bases). This CDR3 comprises 14 residues. Germline CDR1 reads SGHTS; CDR2 reads YDEGEE. Deletions cut 5 bases from V and 6 bases from J, with 15 bases between. The CDR3 protein is CASSSDRLGQPQHF. The CDR3, as DNA: TGTGCCAGCAGTTCCGACAGGCTCGGTCAGCCCCAGCATTTT.

Here the CDR3 reads CASSPRRDTFPYNEQFF. The CDR3 bases are TGTGCCAGCAGCCCGCGCCGGGACACCTTTCCCTACAATGAGCAGTTCTTC. The V gene is TRBV11-2, the J gene TRBJ2-1, with D possibly TRBD1 on 6 matching bases. CDR1 and CDR2 (germline): SGHAT, FQNNGV. The CDR3 is 17 residues long. V lost 5 bases to trimming and J lost 2 bases, with 19 bases between them.

The count of this clone is one. The chain links TRBV4-2 to TRBJ1-3, with D perhaps matching TRBD1 (5 bases). The CDR3 runs to 19 residues. CDR1 and CDR2 from the germline V gene are LGHNA and YNFKEQ. V dropped 0 bases and J dropped 2 bases, with 20 bases sitting between them. The CDR3: CASSQEGGTGTLPGNTIYF. CDR3 DNA: TGTGCCAGCAGCCAAGAGGGTGGCACAGGCACCCTACCTGGAAACACCATATATTTT.

This clone was observed a handful of times. The rearrangement links TRBV3-1 (or the pseudogene TRBV3-2) to TRBJ1-2; 7 nucleotides agree with TRBD1. J lost 2 bases, V lost 4 bases, and 7 bases had no gene match. The CDR3 has 15 residues. CDR1 LGHDT and CDR2 YNNKEL come from the germline V gene (reference sequence). The CDR3 nucleotides are TGTGCCAGCAGCCCCCGTATAGGGGGCAACTATGGCTACACCTTC. Translating it yields CASSPRIGGNYGYTF.

This sequence joins TRBV19 and TRBJ1-2; D gene unclear. Germline CDR1 LNHDA, CDR2 SQIVND (reference sequence). The CDR3 extends over 15 amino acids. V lost 3 bases, J lost 4 bases, and 15 bases lay in between. CDR3 loop: CASSIQRGPSYGYTF. The DNA for the CDR3 is TGTGCCAGTAGTATTCAGCGGGGTCCCTCCTATGGCTACACCTTC.

The gene calls are TRBV5-4 and TRBJ2-2, with 8 bases aligning to TRBD2. Looked up from germline, CDR1 is SGHNT and CDR2 is YYREEE (reference sequence). The length of the CDR3 is 15 residues. The junction had 6 bases not matched to a gene; V was cut back by 2 bases and J by 6 bases. The DNA for the CDR3 is TGTGCCAGCAGCTTCGCGGGGGGCCGTCCCGGGGAGCTGTTTTTT. Translating it yields CASSFAGGRPGELFF.

The gene calls are TRBV5-1 and TRBJ2-2; 8 nucleotides match TRBD1. Germline values: CDR1 SGHRS, CDR2 YFSETQ. This CDR3 is built from 16 residues. The V segment lost 4 bases and the J segment 5 bases; nucleotides outside the gene matches: 10. DNA of the CDR3: TGCGCCAGCAGCCCCGCCCCAGGGGGCATTACCGGGGAGCTGTTTTTT. Its protein product is CASSPAPGGITGELFF.

The chain combines TRBV12-3 or TRBV12-4 with TRBJ2-1; 11 bases are a match to TRBD1. V was clipped by 6 bases and J by 6 bases; unmatched bases: 1. The CDR3 spans 13 residues. The CDR3 region is CASRGQGGNEQFF. DNA for the CDR3: TGTGCCAGCAGGGGACAGGGGGGCAATGAGCAGTTCTTC.